The 10 T cell receptor beta chains reported below all come from one sample, sequenced in a study of CD8 T cells in Susac syndrome. The RNA, about 0.5 to 1 ug, was put through reverse transcription using random hexamers. TCRdb itself ran the immunoSEQ multiplex PCR reads through MiXCR, one entry per CDR3 protein. Among some 210,000 distinct CDR3 sequences listed, 94% were seen once. Sequences were obtained from CD4+ T cells from PBMCs. The source is a human donor with Susac syndrome.

This chain uses TRBV5-1 with TRBJ2-5, with a weak D call TRBD2 (7 bases). The V gene lost 7 bases and the J gene lost 5 bases, with 15 bases spanning the gap. CDR3 length equals 13 residues. The germline CDR1 and CDR2 sequences are SGHRS and YFSETQ. The CDR3 loop reads CASGGGDGETQYF. The CDR3 DNA sequence: TGCGCCAGCGGAGGGGGGGACGGTGAGACCCAGTACTTC.

CDR3 coding DNA: TGCGCCAGCAGCTTGCACGGAAACACCATATATTTT. This encodes CASSLHGNTIYF. This sequence joins TRBV5-1 and TRBJ1-3; D not certain. Germline-derived CDR1 and CDR2 are SGHRS and YFSETQ. V lost 1 base and J 4 bases, leaving 3 bases between the germline ends. This CDR3 is 12 amino acids long. Full variable domain (remainder filled in from reference TRBV5-1 and TRBJ1-3): KAGVTQTPRYLIKTRGQQVTLSCSPISGHRSVSWYQQTPGQGLQFLFEYFSETQRNKGNFPGRFSGRQFSNSRSEMNVSTLELGDSALYLCASSLHGNTIYFGEGSWLTVV.

The V gene is TRBV20-1, the J gene TRBJ1-3, with a weak D call TRBD1 (5 bases). The CDR3 runs to 13 residues. Looked up from germline, CDR1 is DFQATT and CDR2 is SNEGSKA (reference sequence). With 6 bases removed from V and 5 bases from J, the gap between germline ends came to 14 bases. CDR3 amino acids: CSARSGDRNTIYF. The DNA for the CDR3 is TGCAGTGCAAGGTCGGGGGACCGAAACACCATATATTTT.

The V gene is TRBV6-5, the J gene TRBJ1-1; a possible D gene is TRBD1 (5 bases). The CDR3 length is 16 residues. Germline lookup yields CDR1 MNHEY and CDR2 SVGAGI. With 2 bases removed from V and 1 base from J, the gap between germline ends came to 14 bases. The CDR3 DNA reads TGTGCCAGCAGTTACGGCGCGGGACGGGAGAACACTGAAGCTTTCTTT. Translating it yields CASSYGAGRENTEAFF.

The chain couples TRBV6-1 to TRBJ1-1; weak D call: TRBD1 (5 bases). V was pared by 8 bases and J by 1 base, with 20 bases between. CDR3 size: 16 residues. Germline V gives CDR1 MNHNS, CDR2 SASEGT. This chain's CDR3 is CASASRGTGGNTEAFF. The CDR3 DNA follows: TGTGCCAGCGCTTCCCGAGGCACGGGGGGGAACACTGAAGCTTTCTTT.

This clonotype came up once. DNA of the CDR3: TGTGCCAGCAGAACCCTCGGGACACCAAATGAAAAACTGTTTTTT. Protein product: CASRTLGTPNEKLFF. The V call is TRBV6-1, the J call TRBJ1-4, with D possibly TRBD1 on 6 matching bases. CDR1 is MNHNS and CDR2 is SASEGT in the germline V gene. The germline V and J ends were trimmed by 6 bases and 5 bases, with 16 bases remaining between them. The CDR3 length is 15 residues.

The chain joins TRBV29-1 to TRBJ2-5, with unresolved D. Germline V gives CDR1 SQVTM, CDR2 ANQGSEA. This CDR3 comprises 14 residues. V was shortened by 6 bases and J by 4 bases, with 18 bases between the two germline ends. In nucleotides, the CDR3 is TGCAGCGTGACGCGTAGGACCACCGTAGAGACCCAGTACTTC. This translates into CSVTRRTTVETQYF.

The gene calls are TRBV12-3 or TRBV12-4 and TRBJ2-5; 13 bases map to TRBD2. The CDR3 loop spans 16 amino acids. V lost 5 bases, J lost 5 bases, and 8 bases stayed unmatched. The CDR3 sequence: CASSGRLAGGPETQYF. CDR3 in DNA: TGTGCCAGCAGTGGGAGACTAGCGGGGGGCCCGGAGACCCAGTACTTC.

J is TRBJ2-2 and V is TRBV7-3; 8 nucleotides align to TRBD1. This CDR3 contains 15 residues. Trimming cost V 4 bases and J 8 bases; bases outside gene matches: 9. Germline V gene data show CDR1 as SGHTA and CDR2 as FQGTGA. CDR3: CASSSRQGLEGELFF. The CDR3 DNA reads as TGTGCCAGCAGCTCGAGACAGGGGTTGGAGGGGGAGCTGTTTTTT.

The gene calls are TRBV3-1 and TRBJ2-6; D not resolved. The CDR3 sequence is 13 residues long. CDR1 is LGHDT and CDR2 is YNNKEL in the germline V gene (reference sequence). V was clipped by 6 bases and J by 2 bases, with 5 bases between them. CDR3 sequence: CASRITGANVLTF. Here the CDR3 DNA reads TGTGCCAGCAGAATAACTGGGGCCAACGTCCTGACTTTC.